The 6 T cell receptor beta chains given below trace back to one sample, sequenced in a study of cytomegalovirus exposure and HLA in healthy donors. Use of 60 Vbeta and 13 Jbeta primers characterized the PCR. The repertoire was sequenced with immunoSEQ multiplex PCR; TCRdb's copy has only in-frame clones and lacks some. The data show 120,000 or so clones, roughly 71% seen once. The specimen was PBMCs. Source of these receptors: a woman aged 45-65 years in good health and CMV-seropositive.

V and J are TRBV18 and TRBJ2-7, with D perhaps matching TRBD1 (6 bases). V lost 5 bases and J lost 2, with 19 bases in between. This CDR3 region has 16 residues. Germline values: CDR1 KGHSH, CDR2 LQKENI. The CDR3 DNA is TGTGCCAGCTCATCGGACCCGACAGGAAACGCCTACGAGCAGTACTTC. The encoded protein is CASSSDPTGNAYEQYF.

This clone has just a few counts. This chain uses TRBV4-3 with TRBJ2-6; the D gene is possibly TRBD1 (5 bases). The V end was cut by 4 bases, the J end by 2 bases, with 9 bases between. The V gene's germline CDR1 is LGHNA and CDR2 YSLEER. This CDR3 is built from 15 residues. The CDR3 DNA follows: TGCGCCAGCAGCCTTAGGGGTACTGGGGCCAACGTCCTGACTTTC. Amino acid sequence: CASSLRGTGANVLTF.

The V gene is TRBV19, the J gene TRBJ2-7; TRBD1 is a possible D gene (6 bases). The CDR3 is 14 residues long. The germline V gene has CDR1 LNHDA and CDR2 SQIVND (reference sequence). Between the trimmed V and J ends, which lost 5 bases and 3 bases, there was a span of 14 bases. Written as DNA, the CDR3 is TGTGCCAGTAGTGTTACCGGGACACTCTACGAGCAGTACTTC. Translating gives CASSVTGTLYEQYF.

The chain is built from TRBV9 and TRBJ2-2, with 14 nucleotides matching TRBD2. CDR3 length equals 16 residues. Germline V gene data show CDR1 as SGDLS and CDR2 as YYNGEE. J gave up 6 bases and V 4 bases, and 5 bases lay outside the gene matches. The CDR3 loop reads CASSLTSGGAAGELFF. CDR3 DNA sequence: TGTGCCAGCAGCTTGACTAGCGGGGGGGCCGCCGGGGAGCTGTTTTTT.

The V and J genes are TRBV11-2 and TRBJ2-5, with TRBD2 matching over 7 bases. The CDR3 sequence is 17 residues long. Per germline, CDR1 SGHAT and CDR2 FQNNGV. With 2 bases clipped from V and 4 bases from J, the junction kept 13 bases outside the gene matches. CDR3: CASSLRAAGVLGETQYF. Here the CDR3 DNA reads TGTGCCAGCAGCTTAAGGGCCGCGGGGGTTTTAGGAGAGACCCAGTACTTC. The whole variable domain, remainder taken from reference TRBV11-2 and TRBJ2-5, is EAGVAQSPRYKIIEKRQSVAFWCNPISGHATLYWYQQILGQGPKLLIQFQNNGVVDDSQLPKDRFSAERLKGVDSTLKIQPAKLEDSAVYLCASSLRAAGVLGETQYFGPGTRLLVL.

V is TRBV19 and J is TRBJ1-3, with 8 positions matching TRBD1. The length of the CDR3 is 15 residues. Unmatched junction bases numbered 5, after V lost 4 bases and J lost 3 bases. Germline assignment: CDR1 LNHDA and CDR2 SQIVND (reference sequence). CDR3 residues: CASSTRGLRGNTIYF. In DNA, the CDR3 is TGTGCCAGTAGTACCAGGGGGCTTCGTGGAAACACCATATATTTT.